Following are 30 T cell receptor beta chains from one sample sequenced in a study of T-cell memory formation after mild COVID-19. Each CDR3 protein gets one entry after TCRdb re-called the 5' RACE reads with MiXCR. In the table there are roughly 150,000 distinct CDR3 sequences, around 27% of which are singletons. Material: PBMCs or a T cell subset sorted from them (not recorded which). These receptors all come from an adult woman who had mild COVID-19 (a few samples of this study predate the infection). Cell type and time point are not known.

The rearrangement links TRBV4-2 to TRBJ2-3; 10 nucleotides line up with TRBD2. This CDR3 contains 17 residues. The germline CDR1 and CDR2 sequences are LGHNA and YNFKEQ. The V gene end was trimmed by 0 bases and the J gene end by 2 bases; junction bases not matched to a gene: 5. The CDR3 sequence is CASSQEPSGGVTDTQYF. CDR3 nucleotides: TGTGCCAGCAGCCAAGAGCCCAGCGGGGGGGTCACAGATACGCAGTATTTT.

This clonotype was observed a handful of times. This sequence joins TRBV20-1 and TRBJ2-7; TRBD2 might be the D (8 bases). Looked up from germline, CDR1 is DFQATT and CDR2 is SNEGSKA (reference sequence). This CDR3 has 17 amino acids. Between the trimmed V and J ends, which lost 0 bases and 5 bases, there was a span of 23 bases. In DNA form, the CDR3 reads TGCAGTGCTAGAGATGGAGGGGGCCCGGGACTAGGAGACGAGCAGTACTTC. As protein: CSARDGGGPGLGDEQYF.

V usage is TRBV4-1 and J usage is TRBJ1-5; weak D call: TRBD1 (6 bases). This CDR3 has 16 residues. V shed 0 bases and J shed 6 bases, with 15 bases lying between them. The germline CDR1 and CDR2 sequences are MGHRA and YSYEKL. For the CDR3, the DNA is TGCGCCAGCAGCCAAGACCCATCTGGAGGGGGTCAGCCCCAGCATTTT. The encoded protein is CASSQDPSGGGQPQHF.

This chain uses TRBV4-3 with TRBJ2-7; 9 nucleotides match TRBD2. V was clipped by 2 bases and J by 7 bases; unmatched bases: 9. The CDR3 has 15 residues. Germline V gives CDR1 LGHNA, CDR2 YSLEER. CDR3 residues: CASSQKREADYEQYF. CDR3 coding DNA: TGCGCCAGCAGCCAAAAGCGGGAGGCTGATTATGAGCAGTACTTC.

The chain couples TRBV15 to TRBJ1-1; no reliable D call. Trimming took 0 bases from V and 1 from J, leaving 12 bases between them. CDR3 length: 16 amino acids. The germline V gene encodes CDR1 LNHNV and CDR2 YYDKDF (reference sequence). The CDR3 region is CATSREAPGPNTEAFF. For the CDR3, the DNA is TGTGCCACCAGCAGAGAGGCCCCCGGGCCGAACACTGAAGCTTTCTTT. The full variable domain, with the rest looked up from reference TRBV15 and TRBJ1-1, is DAMVIQNPRYQVTQFGKPVTLSCSQTLNHNVMYWYQQKSSQAPKLLFHYYDKDFNNEADTPDNFQSRRPNTSFCFLDIRSPGLGDTAMYLCATSREAPGPNTEAFFGQGTRLTVV.

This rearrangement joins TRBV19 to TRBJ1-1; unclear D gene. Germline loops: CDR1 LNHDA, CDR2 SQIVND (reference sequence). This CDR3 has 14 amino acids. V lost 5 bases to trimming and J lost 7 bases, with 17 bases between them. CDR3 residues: CASSSTTPDREAFF. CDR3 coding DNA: TGTGCCAGTAGTTCGACTACCCCAGACCGTGAAGCTTTCTTT.

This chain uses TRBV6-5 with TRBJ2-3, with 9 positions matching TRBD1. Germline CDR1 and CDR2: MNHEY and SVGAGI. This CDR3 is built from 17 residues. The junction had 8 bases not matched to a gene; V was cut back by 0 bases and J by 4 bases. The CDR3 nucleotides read TGTGCCAGCAGTTACTCGAAGAGGACAGGGGAGTCAGATACGCAGTATTTT. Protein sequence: CASSYSKRTGESDTQYF.

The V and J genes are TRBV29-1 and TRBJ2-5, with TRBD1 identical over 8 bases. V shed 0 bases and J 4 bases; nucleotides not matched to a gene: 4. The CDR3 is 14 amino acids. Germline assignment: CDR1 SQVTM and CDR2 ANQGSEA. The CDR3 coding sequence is TGCAGCGTTGAAGATCGGACAGGGATAGAGACCCAGTACTTC. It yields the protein CSVEDRTGIETQYF.

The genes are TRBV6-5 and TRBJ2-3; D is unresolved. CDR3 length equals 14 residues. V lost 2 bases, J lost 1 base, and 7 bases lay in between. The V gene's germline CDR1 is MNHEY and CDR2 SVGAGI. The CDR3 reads CASSYEVRTDTQYF. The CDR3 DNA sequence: TGTGCCAGCAGTTACGAGGTGCGCACAGATACGCAGTATTTT.

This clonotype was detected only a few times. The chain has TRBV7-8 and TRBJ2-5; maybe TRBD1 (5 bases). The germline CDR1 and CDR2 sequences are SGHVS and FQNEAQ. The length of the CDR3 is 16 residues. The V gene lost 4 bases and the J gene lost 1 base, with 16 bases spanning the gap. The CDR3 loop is CASSSLGVTTQETQYF. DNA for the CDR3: TGTGCCAGCAGCTCGTTAGGGGTCACCACCCAAGAGACCCAGTACTTC. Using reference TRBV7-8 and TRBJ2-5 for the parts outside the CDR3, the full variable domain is GAGVSQSPRYKVAKRGQDVALRCDPISGHVSLFWYQQALGQGPEFLTYFQNEAQLDKSGLPSDRFFAERPEGSVSTLKIQRTQQEDSAVYLCASSSLGVTTQETQYFGPGTRLLVL.

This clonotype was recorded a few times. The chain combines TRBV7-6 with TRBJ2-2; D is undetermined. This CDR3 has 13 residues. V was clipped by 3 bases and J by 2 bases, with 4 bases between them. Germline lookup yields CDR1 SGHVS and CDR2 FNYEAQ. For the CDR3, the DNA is TGTGCCAGCAGCTTCAGAAACACCGGGGAGCTGTTTTTT. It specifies CASSFRNTGELFF.

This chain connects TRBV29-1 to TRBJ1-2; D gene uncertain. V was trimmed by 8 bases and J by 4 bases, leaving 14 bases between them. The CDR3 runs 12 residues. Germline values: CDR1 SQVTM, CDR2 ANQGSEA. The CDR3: CSTTDGIYGYTF. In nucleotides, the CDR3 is TGCAGCACAACAGACGGAATCTATGGCTACACCTTC. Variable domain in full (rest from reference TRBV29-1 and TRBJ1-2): SAVISQKPSRDICQRGTSLTIQCQVDSQVTMMFWYRQQPGQSLTLIATANQGSEATYESGFVIDKFPISRPNLTFSTLTVSNMSPEDSSIYLCSTTDGIYGYTFGSGTRLTVV.

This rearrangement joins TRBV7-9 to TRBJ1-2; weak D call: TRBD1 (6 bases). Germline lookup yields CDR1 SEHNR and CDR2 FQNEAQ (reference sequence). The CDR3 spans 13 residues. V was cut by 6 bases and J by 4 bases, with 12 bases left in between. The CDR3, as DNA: TGTGCCAGCAGTCAAGGACAGCCCTATGGCTACACCTTC. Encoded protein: CASSQGQPYGYTF.

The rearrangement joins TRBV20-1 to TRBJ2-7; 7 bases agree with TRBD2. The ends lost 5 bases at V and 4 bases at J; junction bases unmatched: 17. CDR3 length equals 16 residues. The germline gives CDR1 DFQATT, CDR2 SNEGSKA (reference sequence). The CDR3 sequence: CSAPSTHAGDRYEQYF. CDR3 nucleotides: TGCAGTGCTCCAAGCACCCATGCGGGAGACCGTTACGAGCAGTACTTC.

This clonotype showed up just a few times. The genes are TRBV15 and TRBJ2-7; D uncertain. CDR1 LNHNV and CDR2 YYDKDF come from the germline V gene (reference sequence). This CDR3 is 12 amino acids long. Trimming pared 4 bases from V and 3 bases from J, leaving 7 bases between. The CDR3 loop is CATSKGNYEQYF. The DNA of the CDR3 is TGTGCCACCAGCAAAGGGAACTACGAGCAGTACTTC.

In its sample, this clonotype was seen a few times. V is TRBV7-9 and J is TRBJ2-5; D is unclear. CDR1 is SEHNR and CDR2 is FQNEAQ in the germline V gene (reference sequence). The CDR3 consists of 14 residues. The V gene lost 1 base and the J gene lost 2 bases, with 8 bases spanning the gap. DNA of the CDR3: TGTGCCAGCAGCTTAGTCCCCCGGCAAGAGACCCAGTACTTC. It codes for CASSLVPRQETQYF.

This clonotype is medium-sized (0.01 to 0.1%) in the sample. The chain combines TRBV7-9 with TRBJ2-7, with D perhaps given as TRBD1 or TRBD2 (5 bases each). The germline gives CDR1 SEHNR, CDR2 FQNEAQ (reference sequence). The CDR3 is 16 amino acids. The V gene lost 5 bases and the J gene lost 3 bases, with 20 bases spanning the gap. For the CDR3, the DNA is TGTGCCAGCAGCGGAGAGGTCGACAGTGGGAGCTACGAGCAGTACTTC. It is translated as CASSGEVDSGSYEQYF.

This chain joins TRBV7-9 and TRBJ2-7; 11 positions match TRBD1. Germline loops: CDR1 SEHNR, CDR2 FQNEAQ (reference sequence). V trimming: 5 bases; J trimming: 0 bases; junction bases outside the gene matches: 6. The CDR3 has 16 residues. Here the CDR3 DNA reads TGTGCCAGCAGCAACTCGGACAGGGGGCCCTCCTACGAGCAGTACTTC. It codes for CASSNSDRGPSYEQYF.

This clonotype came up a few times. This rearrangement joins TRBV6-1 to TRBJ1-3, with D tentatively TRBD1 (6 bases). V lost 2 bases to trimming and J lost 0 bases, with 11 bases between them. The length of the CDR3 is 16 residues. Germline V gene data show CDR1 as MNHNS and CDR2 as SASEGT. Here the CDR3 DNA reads TGTGCCAGCAGTGAACCCGACAGGCCCTCTGGAAACACCATATATTTT. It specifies CASSEPDRPSGNTIYF.

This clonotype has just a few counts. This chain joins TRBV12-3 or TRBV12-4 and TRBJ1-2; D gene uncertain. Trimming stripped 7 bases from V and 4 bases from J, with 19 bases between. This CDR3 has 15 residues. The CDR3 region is CASTSGREGAYGYTF. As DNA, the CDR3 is TGTGCCAGCACCTCGGGTAGGGAGGGAGCCTATGGCTACACCTTC.

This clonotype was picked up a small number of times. In DNA, the CDR3 is TGTGCCAGCAGTTTAAGAGGGGACTATGGCTACACCTTC. As protein: CASSLRGDYGYTF. The chain couples TRBV12-3 or TRBV12-4 to TRBJ1-2; D is possibly TRBD1 (5 bases). CDR3 length: 13 residues. V lost 2 bases, J lost 3 bases, and 7 bases lay in between.

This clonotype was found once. The CDR3 DNA is TGTGCCAGCAGCTTAACCGCAGGGGAGTCAGAGACCCAGTACTTC. Translated: CASSLTAGESETQYF. V usage is TRBV7-7 and J usage is TRBJ2-5, with D possibly matching TRBD1 (6 bases). The V and J ends lost 2 bases and 4 bases respectively, with 14 bases between them. Germline V gene data show CDR1 as SSHAT and CDR2 as FNYEAQ (reference sequence). This CDR3 has 15 residues.

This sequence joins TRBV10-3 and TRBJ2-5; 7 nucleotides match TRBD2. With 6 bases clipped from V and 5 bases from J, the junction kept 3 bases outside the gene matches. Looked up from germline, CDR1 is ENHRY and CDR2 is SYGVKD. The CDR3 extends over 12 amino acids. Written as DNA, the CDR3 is TGTGCCATCAGCGGGGGGACGGAGACCCAGTACTTC. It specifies CAISGGTETQYF.

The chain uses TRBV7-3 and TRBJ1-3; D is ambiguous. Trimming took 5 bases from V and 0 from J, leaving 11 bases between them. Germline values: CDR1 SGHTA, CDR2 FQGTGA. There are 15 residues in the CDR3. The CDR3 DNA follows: TGTGCCAGCAGCCCCGCTCATACCTCTGGAAACACCATATATTTT. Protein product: CASSPAHTSGNTIYF.

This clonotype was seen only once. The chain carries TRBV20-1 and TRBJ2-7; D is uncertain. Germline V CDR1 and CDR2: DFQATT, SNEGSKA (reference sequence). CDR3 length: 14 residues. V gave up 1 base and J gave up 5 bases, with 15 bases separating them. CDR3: CSARGLDRGDEQYF. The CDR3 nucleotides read TGCAGTGCTAGAGGTTTAGACCGCGGCGACGAGCAGTACTTC.

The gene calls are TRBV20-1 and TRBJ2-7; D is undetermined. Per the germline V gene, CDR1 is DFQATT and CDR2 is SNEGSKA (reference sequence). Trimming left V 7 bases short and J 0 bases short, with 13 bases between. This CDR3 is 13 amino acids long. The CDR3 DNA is TGCAGTGTCCCGGTACGGAACTCCTACGAGCAGTACTTC. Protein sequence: CSVPVRNSYEQYF.

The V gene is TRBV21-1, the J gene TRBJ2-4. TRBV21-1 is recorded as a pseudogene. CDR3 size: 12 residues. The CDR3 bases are TGTGCCAGCAGCAAAATGGGCAACATTCAGTACTTC. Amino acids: CASSKMGNIQYF.

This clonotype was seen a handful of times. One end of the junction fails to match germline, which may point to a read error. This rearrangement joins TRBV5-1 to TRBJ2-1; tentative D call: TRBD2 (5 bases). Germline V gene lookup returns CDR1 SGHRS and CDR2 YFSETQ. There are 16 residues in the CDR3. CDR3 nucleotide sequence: TGCGCCAGCAGCTTGGAAGCGGCCGGTCCCTATAATGAGCAGTTCTTC. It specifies CASSLEAAGPYNEQFF.

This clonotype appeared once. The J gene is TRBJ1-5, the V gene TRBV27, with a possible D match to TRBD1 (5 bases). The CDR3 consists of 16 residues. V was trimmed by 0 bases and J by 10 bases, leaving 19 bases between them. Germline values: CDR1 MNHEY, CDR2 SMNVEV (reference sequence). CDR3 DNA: TGTGCCAGCAGTTTATCGATTCGGGACGCAGGAATACCCCAGCATTTT. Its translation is CASSLSIRDAGIPQHF.

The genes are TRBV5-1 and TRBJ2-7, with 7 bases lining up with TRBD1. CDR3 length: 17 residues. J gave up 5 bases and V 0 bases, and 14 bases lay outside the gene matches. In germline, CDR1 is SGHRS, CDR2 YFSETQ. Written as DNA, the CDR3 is TGCGCCAGCAGCTTGGCCGACCCCCACAGGGGCGGCGACGAGCAGTACTTC. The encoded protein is CASSLADPHRGGDEQYF.